The 9 T cell receptor beta chains below come from one sample, sequenced in a study of identifying expanded T cells in peripheral blood. Libraries were prepared by immunoSEQ multiplex PCR; TCRdb keeps only in-frame clonotypes and omits some of them. The sample carries 95,000 or so clones, about 86% recorded once. The sequencing input was blood. The receptors stem from a person aged 18 to 75 in good health.

The V and J genes are TRBV6-5 and TRBJ2-7; D is undetermined. The CDR3 extends over 11 amino acids. Deletions cut 7 bases from V and 4 bases from J, with 8 bases between. The germline V gene has CDR1 MNHEY and CDR2 SVGAGI. CDR3: CASNQGYEQYF. The CDR3 DNA reads as TGTGCCAGCAATCAAGGATACGAGCAGTACTTC.

V is TRBV12-5 and J is TRBJ1-6; 9 bases fit TRBD1. The trim removed 1 base at V and 12 bases at J, leaving 10 bases unmatched. Germline lookup yields CDR1 LGHNT and CDR2 FRNRAP. This CDR3 contains 16 residues. The DNA for the CDR3 is TGTGCTAGTGGTTTGGGTACCGGGACAGGGAGGATACCCCTCCACTTT. Protein sequence: CASGLGTGTGRIPLHF.

This clone was seen only a few times. The CDR3 loop reads CASSRSLGGNTIYF. Here the CDR3 DNA reads TGTGCCAGCAGCCGGAGTCTGGGTGGAAACACCATATATTTT. J is TRBJ1-3 and V is TRBV11-2, with D uncertain. Germline loops: CDR1 SGHAT, CDR2 FQNNGV. This CDR3 contains 14 residues. The V gene lost 5 bases and the J gene lost 3 bases, with 11 bases spanning the gap.

This chain joins TRBV27 and TRBJ1-3; D remains unclear. Germline CDR1 and CDR2: MNHEY and SMNVEV (reference sequence). Trimming took 5 bases from V and 4 from J, leaving 15 bases between them. CDR3 length: 15 residues. The CDR3 here is CASSPGVSGGNTIYF. The CDR3 region has the DNA TGTGCCAGCAGTCCCGGGGTTAGTGGAGGAAACACCATATATTTT.

The CDR3 nucleotides are TGTGCCAGCAGCGAGGACAGGTACTATGGCTACACCTTC. Translating gives CASSEDRYYGYTF. This rearrangement joins TRBV7-2 to TRBJ1-2; 7 bases are a match to TRBD1. V shed 5 bases, J shed 3 bases, and the junction held 3 bases outside the gene matches. This CDR3 is built from 13 residues. Looked up from germline, CDR1 is SGHTA and CDR2 is FQGNSA.

J is TRBJ1-6 and V is TRBV7-3; the match to TRBD1 covers 7 bases. V lost 2 bases to trimming and J lost 7 bases; unmatched junction nucleotides: 8. Germline V gene data show CDR1 as SGHTA and CDR2 as FQGTGA. CDR3 length: 16 amino acids. CDR3 coding DNA: TGTGCCAGCAGCTTAGATGGACAGGCGGGAAATTCACCCCTCCACTTT. Translation gives CASSLDGQAGNSPLHF.

The V and J genes are TRBV6-1 and TRBJ1-1; TRBD1 agrees at 8 bases. The CDR3 is 14 amino acids. Germline V lookup: CDR1 MNHNS, CDR2 SASEGT. V was pared by 4 bases and J by 8 bases, with 9 bases of the junction left unmatched. This CDR3 reads CASSASDRAQEAFF. CDR3 coding DNA: TGTGCCAGCAGTGCCTCGGACAGGGCCCAGGAAGCTTTCTTT.

This clone has only one observation. The V gene is TRBV19, the J gene TRBJ1-5; D possibly corresponds to TRBD1 (5 bases). Germline-derived CDR1 and CDR2 are LNHDA and SQIVND (reference sequence). V was trimmed by 7 bases and J by 6 bases, leaving 19 bases between them. CDR3 length: 15 residues. The CDR3 nucleotides read TGTGCCAGTAATCTTGACAGCGCCCTGGCTCAGCCCCAGCATTTT. This sequence encodes CASNLDSALAQPQHF.

This sequence joins TRBV10-3 and TRBJ2-7; 7 bases fit TRBD1. The ends lost 6 bases at V and 2 bases at J; junction bases unmatched: 10. This CDR3 is 15 amino acids long. Germline assignment: CDR1 ENHRY and CDR2 SYGVKD. CDR3 bases: TGTGCCATCAGATTAACCGGGACAGAGACCTACGAGCAGTACTTC. It encodes CAIRLTGTETYEQYF.